A single T cell receptor (beta chain) is shown here with its context. This entry is derived from a study of control samples from healthy donors and cancer patients. The protocol was immunoSEQ multiplex PCR, while the TCRdb copy is restricted to in-frame clones and leaves out a portion. This table holds fewer than 200,000 clones, approximately 92% found once. Looked up from germline, CDR1 is MRHNA and CDR2 is SNTAGT. This CDR3 comprises 15 residues. V was clipped by 4 bases and J by 1 base, with 13 bases between them. The sample comprised blood. The receptor was derived from a man aged 25 to 40 in good health. The chain is built from TRBV6-4 and TRBJ1-1; D is unclear. The DNA of the CDR3 is TGTGCCAGCAGTGGCCCTTTTTCGGGGAACACTGAAGCTTTCTTT. Translated, it gives CASSGPFSGNTEAFF.